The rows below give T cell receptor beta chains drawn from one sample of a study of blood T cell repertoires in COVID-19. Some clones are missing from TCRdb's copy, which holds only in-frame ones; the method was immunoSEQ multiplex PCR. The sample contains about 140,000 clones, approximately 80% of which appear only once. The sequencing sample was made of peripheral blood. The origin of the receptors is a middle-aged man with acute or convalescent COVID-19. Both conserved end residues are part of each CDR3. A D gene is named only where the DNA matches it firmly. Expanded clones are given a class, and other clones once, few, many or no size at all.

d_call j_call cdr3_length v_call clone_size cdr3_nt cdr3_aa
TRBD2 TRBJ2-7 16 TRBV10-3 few TGTGCCATCAGTGGCCGGACTAGCGGGGGGGCCTACGAGCAGTACTTC CAISGRTSGGAYEQYF
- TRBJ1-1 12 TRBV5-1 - TGCGCCAGCAGCTTAGCGGACACTGAAGCTTTCTTT CASSLADTEAFF
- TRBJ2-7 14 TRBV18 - TGTGCCAGCTCACCGTACTACAGGGCTCAAGAGCAGTACTTC CASSPYYRAQEQYF
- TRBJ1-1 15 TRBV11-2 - TGTGCCAGCAGCACGTCTACAGGAGCGAACACTGAAGCTTTCTTT CASSTSTGANTEAFF
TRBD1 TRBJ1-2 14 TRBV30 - TGTGCCTGGAGTGCGGACAGGGGGAACTATGGCTACACCTTC CAWSADRGNYGYTF
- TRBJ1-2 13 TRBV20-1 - TGCAGTGCTAGTGCACAGGGATCCTATGGCTACACCTTC CSASAQGSYGYTF
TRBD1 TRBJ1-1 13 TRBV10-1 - TGCGCCAGCAGTGACCCCGGGACAGGGGTGGCTTTCTTT CASSDPGTGVAFF
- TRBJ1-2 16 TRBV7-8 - TGTGCCAGCAGCTTAGCGGGGCGGACACCAGGATATGGCTACACCTTC CASSLAGRTPGYGYTF
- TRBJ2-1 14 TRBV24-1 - TGTGCCACCAGTGAGACTAACGTCGGCAATGAGCAGTTCTTC CATSETNVGNEQFF